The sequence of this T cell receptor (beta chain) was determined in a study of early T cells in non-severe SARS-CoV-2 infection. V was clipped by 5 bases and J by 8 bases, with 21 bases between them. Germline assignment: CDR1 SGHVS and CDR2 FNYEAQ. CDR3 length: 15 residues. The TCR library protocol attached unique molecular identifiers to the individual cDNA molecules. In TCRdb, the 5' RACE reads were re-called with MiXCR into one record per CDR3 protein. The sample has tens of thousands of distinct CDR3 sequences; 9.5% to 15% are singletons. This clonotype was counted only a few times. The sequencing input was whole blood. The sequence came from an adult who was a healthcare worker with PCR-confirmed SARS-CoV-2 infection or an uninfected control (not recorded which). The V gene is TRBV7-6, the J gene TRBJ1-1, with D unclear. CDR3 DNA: TGTGCCAGCAGCGCCCGCCTACGGAAAAAAGAGGAAGCTTTCTTT. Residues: CASSARLRKKEEAFF.